This entry concerns a single T cell receptor (beta chain). Its antigen is still unknown. The PCR made use of 60 Vbeta and 13 Jbeta primers. Some clones are missing from TCRdb's copy, which holds only in-frame ones; the method was immunoSEQ multiplex PCR. The table lists 160,000 or so clones, around 83% of them singletons, with roughly 4% in the top ten. This CDR3 contains 17 residues. The sample comes from a study of cytomegalovirus exposure and HLA in healthy donors. Study-wide findings and caveats: An Asian-associated ancestry cluster reportedly showed fewer N-insertions than the roughly 700-donor mean in a later analysis.

The sequenced sample consisted of PBMCs. The receptor's source is a man aged 45-65 years in good health and CMV-seropositive. The chain recombines TRBV21-1 with TRBJ2-1; the D call of TRBD1 is as the table states it, not checked on the DNA. TRBV21-1 constitutes a pseudogene. The CDR3 DNA sequence: TGTGCCAGCAGCAAAGCGTTTAAGGGGACAGGGGAACATGAGCAGTTCTTC. It codes for CASSKAFKGTGEHEQFF.